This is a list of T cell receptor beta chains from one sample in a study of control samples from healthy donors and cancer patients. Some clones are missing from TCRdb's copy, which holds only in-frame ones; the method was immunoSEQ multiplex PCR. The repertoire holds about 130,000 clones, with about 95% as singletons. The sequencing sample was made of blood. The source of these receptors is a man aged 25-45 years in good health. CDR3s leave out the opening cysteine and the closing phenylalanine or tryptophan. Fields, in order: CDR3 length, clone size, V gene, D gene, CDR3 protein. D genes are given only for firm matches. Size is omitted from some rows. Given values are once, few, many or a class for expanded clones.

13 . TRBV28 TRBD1 ASSTDRGLPYGYT
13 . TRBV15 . ATSRDRGENYGYT
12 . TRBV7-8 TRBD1 ASSFNRGGNTIY
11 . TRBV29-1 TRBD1 SVLGTGKYGYT
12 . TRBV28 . ASSLGGQNEKLF
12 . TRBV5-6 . ASSLVGTNEKLF
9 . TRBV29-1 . SVGEVETQY
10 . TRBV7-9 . ASSAGPAALH
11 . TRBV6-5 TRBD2 ASRGSGAYEQY
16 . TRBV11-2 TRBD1 ASSNFGQGRLNTGELF
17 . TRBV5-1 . ASSSLGRDREQPLEGYT
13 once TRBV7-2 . ASSLEAATTYEQY
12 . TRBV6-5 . ASSYGEGVYGYT
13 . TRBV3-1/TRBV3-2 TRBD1 ASSQRWDRTDTQY
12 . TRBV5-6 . ATNPGRGNTEAF
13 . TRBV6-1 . ASSEGGVPSYEQY
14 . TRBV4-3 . ASSQLQGPGDGTQY
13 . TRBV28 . ASSSTGRGTDTQY
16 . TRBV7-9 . ASSGRGRGRDWANVLT
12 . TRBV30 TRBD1 ALESGQGGGKLF
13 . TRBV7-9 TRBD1 ASSLLGTGNTEAF
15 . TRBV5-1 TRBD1 ASSPHRGEIPSTEAF
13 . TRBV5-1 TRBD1 ASSWDRYMNTEAF
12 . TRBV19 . ASSIFDRQETQY
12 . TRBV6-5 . ASSPGATQRSYT
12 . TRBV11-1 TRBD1 ASSQDGDRDKLF
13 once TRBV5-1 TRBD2 ASSLNRRGGNEQF
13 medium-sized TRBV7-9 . ASSLTTQNTGELF
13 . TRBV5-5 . ASSLKGFNTGELF
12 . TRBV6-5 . ASSYDTEVSPLH
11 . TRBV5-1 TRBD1 ASSYQGDETQY
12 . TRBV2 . ASRDGQRGEKLF
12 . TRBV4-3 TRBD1 ASSVSTGDQPQH
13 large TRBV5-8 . ASSPATYSNQPQH
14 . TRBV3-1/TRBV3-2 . ASSHPAVVFNQPQH
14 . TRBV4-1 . ASSQPGRSAKNIQY
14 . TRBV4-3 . ASSQDAGAMNTEAF
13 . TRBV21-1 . ASSKMRWVTYEQY
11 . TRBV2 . ASRREHQETQY
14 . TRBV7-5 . VRSTTGVGRGSPLH
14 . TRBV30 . AWSLHRVMASYEQY
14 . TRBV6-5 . ASSYSFDGFKNIQY
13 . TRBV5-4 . ASSLGGVGTDTQY
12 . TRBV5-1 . ASSLDSSNQPQH
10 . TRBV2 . ASKDSSYEQY
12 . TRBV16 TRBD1 ASSRTGTNYGYT
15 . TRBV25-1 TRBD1 ASSAPPGQKAQETQY
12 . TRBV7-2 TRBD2 ASGALAGGNTQY
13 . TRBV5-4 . ASSTGAGADLPQH
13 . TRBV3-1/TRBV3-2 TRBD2 ASSRAGGSYNEQF
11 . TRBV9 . ASSALSGNTIY
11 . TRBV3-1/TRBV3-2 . ASSTRRNTEAF
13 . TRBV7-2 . ASSLESGRGEKLF
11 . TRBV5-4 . ASSLAGGSPLH
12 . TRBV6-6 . ASSYDQRSYEQY
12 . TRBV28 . ASRVPGGRETQY
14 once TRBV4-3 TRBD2 ASSQGPAGGGETQY
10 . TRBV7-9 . ASSLTAYEQY
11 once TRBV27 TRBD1 ASSQQGGHGYT